The next 9 T cell receptor beta chains were all read from a single sample in a study of cytotoxic CD8 clonotypes in ibrutinib-treated CLL. Profiled with immunoSEQ multiplex PCR; TCRdb holds only in-frame clones, not every one. This table holds 250,000 or so clones, 60% to 75% found once. The starting material was PBMCs, obtained after 24 months of ibrutinib treatment. The receptors here all came from a human donor with chronic lymphocytic leukemia.

CDR3: CASSFGGQFADTQYF. The CDR3 DNA reads as TGTGCCAGCAGTTTCGGGGGACAGTTTGCAGATACGCAGTATTTT. The chain uses TRBV27 and TRBJ2-3; a weak D match, TRBD1 (7 bases). V was pared by 3 bases and J by 4 bases, with 14 bases between. CDR1 and CDR2 (germline): MNHEY, SMNVEV (reference sequence). The CDR3 consists of 15 residues.

The J gene is TRBJ2-1, the V gene TRBV28; 14 nucleotides agree with TRBD2. The CDR3 has 16 residues. Germline CDR1 and CDR2: MDHEN and SYDVKM. V shed 2 bases and J 6 bases; nucleotides not matched to a gene: 3. CDR3 sequence: CASSLPGLAGGNEQFF. The CDR3 coding sequence is TGTGCCAGCAGTTTACCAGGACTAGCGGGAGGCAATGAGCAGTTCTTC.

The rearrangement joins TRBV19 to TRBJ2-6; D tentatively reads TRBD1 or TRBD2 (5 bases each). The V end was cut by 2 bases, the J end by 2 bases, with 10 bases between. Germline loops: CDR1 LNHDA, CDR2 SQIVND (reference sequence). This CDR3 contains 16 residues. Written as DNA, the CDR3 is TGTGCCAGTAGTATAAGGGGACCCACTGGGGCCAACGTCCTGACTTTC. This encodes CASSIRGPTGANVLTF. The full variable domain, its missing parts supplied by reference TRBV19 and TRBJ2-6, is DGGITQSPKYLFRKEGQNVTLSCEQNLNHDAMYWYRQDPGQGLRLIYYSQIVNDFQKGDIAEGYSVSREKKESFPLTVTSAQKNPTAFYLCASSIRGPTGANVLTFGAGSRLTVL.

The V gene is TRBV11-3, the J gene TRBJ2-7; possible D gene TRBD1, 5 bases. CDR1 and CDR2 (germline): SGHNT, YENEEA. The V end was cut by 2 bases, the J end by 3 bases, with 17 bases between. CDR3 size: 16 residues. The CDR3 here is CASSLTGSSPFYEQYF. The CDR3 nucleotides read TGTGCCAGCAGCTTAACAGGATCTAGTCCCTTCTACGAGCAGTACTTC.

The V and J genes are TRBV19 and TRBJ1-1; D is undetermined. From germline, CDR1 is LNHDA and CDR2 SQIVND (reference sequence). This CDR3 region has 12 residues. V was trimmed by 8 bases and J by 6 bases, leaving 13 bases between them. The CDR3 loop reads CASLTETSEAFF. The CDR3 DNA sequence: TGTGCCAGTTTGACTGAGACCTCTGAAGCTTTCTTT.

V is TRBV28 and J is TRBJ2-2; the match to TRBD1 covers 8 bases. The J segment lost 5 bases and the V segment lost 3 bases, leaving 11 bases of the junction unmatched. Looked up from germline, CDR1 is MDHEN and CDR2 is SYDVKM. This CDR3 spans 17 amino acids. Here the CDR3 reads CASSFGQGRLKTGELFF. CDR3 nucleotide sequence: TGTGCCAGCAGTTTCGGACAGGGTCGGCTGAAAACCGGGGAGCTGTTTTTT.

The CDR3 sequence is CAGPLNTGELFF. The CDR3 coding sequence is TGTGCGGGACCCCTGAACACCGGGGAGCTGTTTTTT. The chain couples TRBV30 to TRBJ2-2, with D perhaps matching TRBD1 or TRBD2 (5 bases each). Germline-derived CDR1 and CDR2 are GTSNPN and SVGIG (reference sequence). The CDR3 runs to 12 residues.

This chain links TRBV28 with TRBJ1-6, with unresolved D. The CDR3 covers 16 residues. Trimming stripped 6 bases from V and 5 bases from J, with 17 bases between. CDR1 and CDR2 (germline): MDHEN, SYDVKM. CDR3 residues: CASRPEARPHNSPLHF. In nucleotides, the CDR3 is TGTGCCAGCAGGCCCGAGGCACGACCGCATAATTCACCCCTCCACTTT.

The gene calls are TRBV9 and TRBJ2-5; unclear D gene. The CDR3 has 11 amino acids. Between the trimmed V and J ends, which lost 4 bases and 5 bases, there was a span of 6 bases. Germline V gene sequence: CDR1 SGDLS, CDR2 YYNGEE. The CDR3 spells CASSPRETQYF. For the CDR3, the DNA is TGTGCCAGCAGCCCTAGGGAGACCCAGTACTTC.